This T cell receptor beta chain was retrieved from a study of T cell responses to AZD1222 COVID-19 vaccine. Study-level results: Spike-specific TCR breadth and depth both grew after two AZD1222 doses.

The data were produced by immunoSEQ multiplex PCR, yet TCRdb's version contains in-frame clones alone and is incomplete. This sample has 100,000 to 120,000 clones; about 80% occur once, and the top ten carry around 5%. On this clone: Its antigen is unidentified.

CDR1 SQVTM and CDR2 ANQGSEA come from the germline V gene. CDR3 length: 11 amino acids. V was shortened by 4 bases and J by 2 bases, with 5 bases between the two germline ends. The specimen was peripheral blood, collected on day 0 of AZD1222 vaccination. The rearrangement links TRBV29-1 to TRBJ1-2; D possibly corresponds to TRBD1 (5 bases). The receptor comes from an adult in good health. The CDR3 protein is CSVGQNYGYTF. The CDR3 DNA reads TGCAGCGTTGGACAGAACTATGGCTACACCTTC.